These 29 T cell receptor beta chains came from one sample sequenced in a study of blood T cell repertoires in COVID-19 (dated by TCRdb to 2020 to 2021). Library preparation used the immunoSEQ multiplex PCR assay. TCRdb holds this immuneACCESS table with in-frame rearrangements only. Some clones are missing; in checked studies, unresolved V genes explain under half, and the rest has no known cause. Across this sample there are 100,000 to 150,000 clones, with about 88% seen only once. Over 1% of the sample belongs to the ten largest clones. Sample: peripheral blood. Source of these receptors: a woman at least 80 years old with acute or convalescent COVID-19.

The gene calls are TRBV11-3 and TRBJ1-1; 7 nucleotides match TRBD1. From germline, CDR1 is SGHNT and CDR2 YENEEA. The CDR3 runs 12 residues. V lost 4 bases, J lost 7 bases, and 3 bases stayed unmatched. In nucleotides, the CDR3 is TGTGCCAGCAGCTCGGACAGGCTTGAAGCTTTCTTT. It yields the protein CASSSDRLEAFF.

The chain combines TRBV19 with TRBJ1-2, with 11 bases identical to TRBD1. The CDR3 loop spans 14 amino acids. V lost 7 bases, J lost 4 bases, and 5 bases stayed unmatched. The germline gives CDR1 LNHDA, CDR2 SQIVND (reference sequence). The CDR3 reads CASKPGQGVYGYTF. DNA for the CDR3: TGTGCCAGTAAACCGGGACAGGGGGTCTATGGCTACACCTTC.

The rearrangement joins TRBV6-6 to TRBJ1-3, with D perhaps TRBD1 (6 bases). Between the trimmed V and J ends, which lost 2 bases and 7 bases, there was a span of 6 bases. Germline lookup yields CDR1 MNHNY and CDR2 SVGAGI (reference sequence). The CDR3 loop spans 12 amino acids. CDR3 DNA sequence: TGTGCCAGCAGTTACACAGGGAACACCATATATTTT. Amino acid sequence: CASSYTGNTIYF.

The CDR3 loop is CASSVGPNQETQYF. In nucleotides, the CDR3 is TGTGCCAGCAGCGTAGGGCCGAACCAAGAGACCCAGTACTTC. The chain uses TRBV9 and TRBJ2-5; D is ambiguous. Germline-derived CDR1 and CDR2 are SGDLS and YYNGEE. Trimming removed 0 bases from V and 0 bases from J, with 6 bases in between. The length of the CDR3 is 14 residues.

V and J are TRBV7-9 and TRBJ1-1, with D unresolved. The germline V and J ends were trimmed by 3 bases and 8 bases, with 10 bases remaining between them. CDR1 and CDR2 from the germline V gene are SEHNR and FQNEAQ (reference sequence). The CDR3 has 12 amino acids. CDR3 coding DNA: TGTGCCAGCAGCTTGGAGAGGTCGGAAGCTTTCTTT. Residues: CASSLERSEAFF. Filled out from reference TRBV7-9 and TRBJ1-1, the complete variable domain reads DTGVSQNPRHKITKRGQNVTFRCDPISEHNRLYWYRQTLGQGPEFLTYFQNEAQLEKSRLLSDRFSAERPKGSFSTLEIQRTEQGDSAMYLCASSLERSEAFFGQGTRLTVV.

The chain has TRBV18 and TRBJ1-2; unclear D gene. The CDR3 has 13 residues. CDR1 and CDR2 (germline): KGHSH, LQKENI. The V gene lost 5 bases and the J gene lost 0 bases, with 7 bases spanning the gap. CDR3 nucleotide sequence: TGTGCCAGCTCAGAGAGAACTAACTATGGCTACACCTTC. Amino acids: CASSERTNYGYTF.

In its sample, this clone was seen a few times. The CDR3 here is CASRARASGREGTQYF. The DNA of the CDR3 is TGTGCCAGTAGAGCGAGGGCTAGCGGGAGGGAGGGGACCCAGTACTTC. The chain uses TRBV19 and TRBJ2-5; 12 bases map to TRBD2. V trimming: 6 bases; J trimming: 7 bases; junction bases outside the gene matches: 12. Germline V CDR1 and CDR2: LNHDA, SQIVND (reference sequence). The CDR3 covers 16 residues. The variable domain in full, completed from reference TRBV19 and TRBJ2-5, reads DGGITQSPKYLFRKEGQNVTLSCEQNLNHDAMYWYRQDPGQGLRLIYYSQIVNDFQKGDIAEGYSVSREKKESFPLTVTSAQKNPTAFYLCASRARASGREGTQYFGPGTRLLVL.

The rearrangement joins TRBV29-1 to TRBJ2-1; D is uncertain. Germline loops: CDR1 SQVTM, CDR2 ANQGSEA. This CDR3 has 10 amino acids. The V gene lost 5 bases and the J gene lost 7 bases, with 6 bases spanning the gap. The CDR3 sequence is CSVRGNEQFF. The CDR3 coding sequence is TGCAGCGTTAGAGGAAATGAGCAGTTCTTC.

V gene TRBV24-1 combines with J gene TRBJ2-7, with 9 bases aligning to TRBD1. Per germline, CDR1 KGHDR and CDR2 SFDVKD. This CDR3 has 14 residues. Trimming cost V 10 bases and J 3 bases; bases outside gene matches: 9. The CDR3 bases are TGTGCCACTCTCGTCCCGGGACAGGGCTACGAGCAGTACTTC. As protein: CATLVPGQGYEQYF.

The rearrangement joins TRBV14 to TRBJ2-1, with 9 nucleotides matching TRBD2. CDR3 length: 15 residues. The V and J ends lost 0 bases and 4 bases, in that order; junction bases with no gene match: 1. Germline V CDR1 and CDR2: SGHDN, FVKESK. The CDR3 DNA reads TGTGCCAGCAGCCAAGATAGCGGGAGATACAATGAGCAGTTCTTC. Encoded protein: CASSQDSGRYNEQFF.

The chain carries TRBV5-1 and TRBJ2-7, with 7 bases fitting TRBD1. From germline, CDR1 is SGHRS and CDR2 YFSETQ. Trimming cost V 0 bases and J 4 bases; bases outside gene matches: 7. The CDR3 contains 15 residues. CDR3 DNA: TGCGCCAGCAGCTTGGAAGGACAGGTTGGATACGAGCAGTACTTC. It is translated as CASSLEGQVGYEQYF.

V is TRBV19 and J is TRBJ2-2; a possible D gene is TRBD1 (5 bases). The CDR3 has 14 residues. V was trimmed by 6 bases and J by 4 bases, leaving 12 bases between them. Germline-derived CDR1 and CDR2 are LNHDA and SQIVND (reference sequence). The CDR3 region has the DNA TGTGCCAGTAGATCCACAGGTTTCACCGGGGAGCTGTTTTTT. Translation: CASRSTGFTGELFF. The full variable domain, with the rest looked up from reference TRBV19 and TRBJ2-2, is DGGITQSPKYLFRKEGQNVTLSCEQNLNHDAMYWYRQDPGQGLRLIYYSQIVNDFQKGDIAEGYSVSREKKESFPLTVTSAQKNPTAFYLCASRSTGFTGELFFGEGSRLTVL.

The chain has TRBV2 and TRBJ1-4; D remains ambiguous. The V gene's germline CDR1 is SNHLY and CDR2 FYNNEI. The CDR3 covers 15 residues. V was shortened by 4 bases and J by 8 bases, with 17 bases between the two germline ends. The CDR3 reads CASSGLGTHGEKLFF. The CDR3 coding sequence is TGTGCCAGCAGTGGGCTGGGTACACACGGGGAAAAACTGTTTTTT. The full variable domain, its missing parts supplied by reference TRBV2 and TRBJ1-4, is EPEVTQTPSHQVTQMGQEVILRCVPISNHLYFYWYRQILGQKVEFLVSFYNNEISEKSEIFDDQFSVERPDGSNFTLKIRSTKLEDSAMYFCASSGLGTHGEKLFFGSGTQLSVL.

The V gene is TRBV20-1, the J gene TRBJ1-2; D perhaps matches TRBD1 (5 bases). The germline gives CDR1 DFQATT, CDR2 SNEGSKA (reference sequence). This CDR3 region has 11 residues. V was pared by 3 bases and J by 8 bases, with 10 bases between. This CDR3 is CSASSGSGYTF. The CDR3, as DNA: TGCAGTGCTAGTTCAGGGTCCGGCTACACCTTC.

The rearrangement links TRBV6-5 to TRBJ2-7; 13 bases map to TRBD2. The ends lost 5 bases at V and 6 bases at J; junction bases unmatched: 7. In germline, CDR1 is MNHEY, CDR2 SVGAGI. The CDR3 extends over 15 amino acids. The CDR3 sequence: CASSIELAGGPEQYF. The DNA of the CDR3 is TGTGCCAGCAGTATAGAACTAGCGGGAGGGCCCGAGCAGTACTTC.

The chain has TRBV10-3 and TRBJ1-1; D unresolved. The CDR3 runs to 11 residues. The V gene's germline CDR1 is ENHRY and CDR2 SYGVKD. The germline V and J ends were trimmed by 6 bases and 6 bases, with 8 bases remaining between them. CDR3 DNA sequence: TGTGCCATCAGCGTTGGAGCTGAAGCTTTCTTT. Amino acid sequence: CAISVGAEAFF.

This rearrangement joins TRBV11-2 to TRBJ2-1; 8 bases are a match to TRBD1. The germline CDR1 and CDR2 sequences are SGHAT and FQNNGV. V lost 3 bases and J lost 2; bases outside the gene matches: 6. The CDR3 is made up of 16 amino acids. The CDR3, as DNA: TGTGCCAGCAGCTTCCCCCGACAGGGGACCTACAATGAGCAGTTCTTC. Protein sequence: CASSFPRQGTYNEQFF.

The sample holds one count of this clone. The rearrangement links TRBV28 to TRBJ2-5, with D uncertain. This CDR3 has 14 amino acids. V was pared by 6 bases and J by 1 base, with 12 bases between. CDR1 is MDHEN, CDR2 SYDVKM, per germline. The CDR3 sequence is CASRAHSPQETQYF. Here the CDR3 DNA reads TGTGCCAGCAGAGCTCACAGCCCCCAAGAGACCCAGTACTTC.

The chain couples TRBV9 to TRBJ2-3; the match to TRBD2 covers 14 bases. The germline V gene encodes CDR1 SGDLS and CDR2 YYNGEE. Trimming cost V 4 bases and J 1 base; bases outside gene matches: 5. The CDR3 extends over 17 amino acids. CDR3 DNA: TGTGCCAGCAGCTTCGGACTAGCGGGGGGCGGCACAGATACGCAGTATTTT. Protein: CASSFGLAGGGTDTQYF.

The genes are TRBV12-3 or TRBV12-4 and TRBJ2-5; D not certain. The CDR3 extends over 13 amino acids. V shed 3 bases and J shed 5 bases, with 10 bases lying between them. Here the CDR3 reads CASSFRNGETQYF. In nucleotides, the CDR3 is TGTGCCAGCAGTTTCAGAAACGGGGAGACCCAGTACTTC.

J is TRBJ1-4 and V is TRBV4-1; D is possibly TRBD1 (5 bases). V lost 0 bases, J lost 8 bases, and 16 bases lay in between. This CDR3 comprises 16 residues. Per the germline V gene, CDR1 is MGHRA and CDR2 is YSYEKL. CDR3 bases: TGCGCCAGCAGCCAAGATCTTAGGGGAGGTCGGGAAAAACTGTTTTTT. Protein product: CASSQDLRGGREKLFF.

This chain uses TRBV7-9 with TRBJ2-7, with a tentative D call TRBD1 (5 bases). CDR3 size: 14 residues. CDR1 and CDR2 (germline): SEHNR, FQNEAQ (reference sequence). Trimming stripped 1 base from V and 2 bases from J, with 9 bases between. The CDR3 bases are TGTGCCAGCAGCTTAGGACAGAGTCCCTACGAGCAGTACTTC. It is translated as CASSLGQSPYEQYF.

The V call is TRBV7-9, the J call TRBJ2-1; 7 nucleotides match TRBD1. This CDR3 is 13 amino acids long. Per the germline V gene, CDR1 is SEHNR and CDR2 is FQNEAQ (reference sequence). V gave up 5 bases and J gave up 7 bases; unmatched junction bases: 5. The CDR3 DNA reads as TGTGCCAGCAGCCAGGACAGGAAAAATGAGCAGTTCTTC. Its translation: CASSQDRKNEQFF.

This chain links TRBV6-5 with TRBJ1-1; D is undetermined. Germline V gives CDR1 MNHEY, CDR2 SVGAGI. V gave up 2 bases and J gave up 7 bases, with 8 bases separating them. This CDR3 is built from 12 residues. Here the CDR3 reads CASSYGVGEAFF. The CDR3 DNA is TGTGCCAGCAGTTACGGAGTTGGTGAAGCTTTCTTT.

This sequence joins TRBV19 and TRBJ1-1, with D perhaps TRBD1 (5 bases). The CDR3 is 15 amino acids. The germline gives CDR1 LNHDA, CDR2 SQIVND (reference sequence). V was clipped by 3 bases and J by 0 bases, with 11 bases between them. This chain's CDR3 is CASSIGGNMNTEAFF. CDR3 DNA: TGTGCCAGTAGTATCGGGGGGAACATGAACACTGAAGCTTTCTTT.

In DNA, the CDR3 is TGTGCCAGCAAACGGGGGAGCGGCAATCAGCCCCAGCATTTT. It codes for CASKRGSGNQPQHF. The chain couples TRBV6-5 to TRBJ1-5; TRBD1 is a possible D gene (5 bases). Trimming took 7 bases from V and 2 from J, leaving 12 bases between them. CDR1 MNHEY and CDR2 SVGAGI come from the germline V gene. This CDR3 is 14 amino acids long.

The CDR3 coding sequence is TGTGCCAGCAGCGCCGGGACAGGGATGCAGCCCCAGCATTTT. Its translation is CASSAGTGMQPQHF. This sequence joins TRBV7-9 and TRBJ1-5, with 9 bases lining up with TRBD1. The length of the CDR3 is 14 residues. Per germline, CDR1 SEHNR and CDR2 FQNEAQ (reference sequence). The junction had 6 bases not matched to a gene; V was cut back by 5 bases and J by 7 bases.

V gene TRBV2 combines with J gene TRBJ1-4, with a possible D match to TRBD1 (6 bases). Germline CDR1 and CDR2: SNHLY and FYNNEI. The V and J ends lost 3 bases and 7 bases respectively, with 15 bases between them. The CDR3 runs 15 residues. CDR3 nucleotides: TGTGCCAGCAGTGAGCAGGGGAGGGGTAGTGAAAAACTGTTTTTT. Residues: CASSEQGRGSEKLFF.

The V and J genes are TRBV2 and TRBJ2-5, with D possibly TRBD1 on 6 matching bases. CDR1 SNHLY and CDR2 FYNNEI come from the germline V gene. V shed 6 bases and J shed 7 bases, with 21 bases lying between them. This CDR3 has 15 residues. The CDR3 DNA reads as TGTGCCAGCAGCCTGGGGGCGACAGTACCCAGGACCCAGTACTTC. Residues: CASSLGATVPRTQYF.